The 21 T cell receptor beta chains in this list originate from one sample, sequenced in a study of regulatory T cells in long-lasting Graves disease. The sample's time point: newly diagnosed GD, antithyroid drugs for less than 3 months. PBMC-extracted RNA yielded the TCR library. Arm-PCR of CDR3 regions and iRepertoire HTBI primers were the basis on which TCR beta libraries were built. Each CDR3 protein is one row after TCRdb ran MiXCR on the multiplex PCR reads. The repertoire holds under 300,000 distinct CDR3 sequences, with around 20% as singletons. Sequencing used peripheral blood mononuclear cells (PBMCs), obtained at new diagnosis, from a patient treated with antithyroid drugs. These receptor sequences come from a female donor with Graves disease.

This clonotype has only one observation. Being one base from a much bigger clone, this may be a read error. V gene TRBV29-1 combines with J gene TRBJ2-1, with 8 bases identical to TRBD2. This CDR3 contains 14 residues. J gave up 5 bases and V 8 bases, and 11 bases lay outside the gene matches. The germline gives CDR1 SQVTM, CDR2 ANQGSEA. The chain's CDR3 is CSFCRDGGDNEQFF. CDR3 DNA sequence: TGCAGCTTCTGCCGGGACGGGGGGGACAATGAGCAGTTCTTC.

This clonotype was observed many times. Here the CDR3 DNA reads TGTGCCACCAGTGACACCGAGCGGGGTTCGAACACCGGGGAGCTGTTTTTT. Amino acid sequence: CATSDTERGSNTGELFF. This chain links TRBV24-1 with TRBJ2-2; 7 positions match TRBD2. This CDR3 contains 17 residues. The germline CDR1 and CDR2 sequences are KGHDR and SFDVKD. V shed 4 bases and J 0 bases; nucleotides not matched to a gene: 7.

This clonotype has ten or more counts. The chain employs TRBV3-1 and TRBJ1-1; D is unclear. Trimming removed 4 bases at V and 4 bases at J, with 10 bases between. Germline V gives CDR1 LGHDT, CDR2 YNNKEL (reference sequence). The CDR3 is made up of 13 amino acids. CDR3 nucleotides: TGTGCCAGCAGCCTAAAGTTTGGCACTGAAGCTTTCTTT. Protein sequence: CASSLKFGTEAFF.

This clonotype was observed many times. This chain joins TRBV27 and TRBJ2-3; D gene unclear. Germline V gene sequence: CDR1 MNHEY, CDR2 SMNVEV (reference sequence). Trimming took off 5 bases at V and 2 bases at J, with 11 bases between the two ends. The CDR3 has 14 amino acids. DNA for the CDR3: TGTGCCAGCAGTCCCTCCCAGAACACAGATACGCAGTATTTT. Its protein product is CASSPSQNTDTQYF.

The CDR3 sequence: CASSLGPSTGFAFF. The CDR3 coding sequence is TGTGCCAGCAGCCTGGGCCCCAGCACTGGATTTGCTTTCTTT. J is TRBJ1-1 and V is TRBV3-1; D unresolved. The V gene's germline CDR1 is LGHDT and CDR2 YNNKEL (reference sequence). V shed 4 bases and J shed 11 bases, with 20 bases lying between them. This CDR3 is 14 amino acids long.

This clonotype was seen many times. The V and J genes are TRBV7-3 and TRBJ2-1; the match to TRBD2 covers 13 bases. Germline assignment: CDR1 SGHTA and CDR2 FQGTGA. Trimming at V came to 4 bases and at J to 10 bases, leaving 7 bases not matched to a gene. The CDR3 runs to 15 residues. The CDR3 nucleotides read TGTGCCAGCAGCTCGGGACTAGCGGGAACTCGCGAGCAGTTCTTC. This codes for CASSSGLAGTREQFF.

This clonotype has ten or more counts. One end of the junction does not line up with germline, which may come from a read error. The CDR3 sequence: CASSLGQSNQPQHF. CDR3 coding DNA: TGTGCCAGCAGCCTAGGACAGTCCAATCAGCCCCAGCATTTT. J is TRBJ1-5 and V is TRBV13; weak D call: TRBD1 (6 bases). Germline CDR1 reads PRHDT; CDR2 reads FYEKMQ (reference sequence). This CDR3 contains 14 residues.

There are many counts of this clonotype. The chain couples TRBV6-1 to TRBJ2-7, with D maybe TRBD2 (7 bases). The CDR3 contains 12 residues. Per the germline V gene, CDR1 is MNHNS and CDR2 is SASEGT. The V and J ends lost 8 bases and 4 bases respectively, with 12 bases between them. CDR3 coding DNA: TGTGCCAGCGGGGCGGGGGCGTACGAGCAGTACTTC. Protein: CASGAGAYEQYF.

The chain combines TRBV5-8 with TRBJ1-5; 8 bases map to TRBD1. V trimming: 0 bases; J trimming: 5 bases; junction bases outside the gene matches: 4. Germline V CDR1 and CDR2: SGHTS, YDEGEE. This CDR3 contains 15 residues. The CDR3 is CASSLEGRGHQPQHF. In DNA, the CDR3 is TGTGCCAGCAGCTTGGAAGGCAGGGGGCATCAGCCCCAGCATTTT.

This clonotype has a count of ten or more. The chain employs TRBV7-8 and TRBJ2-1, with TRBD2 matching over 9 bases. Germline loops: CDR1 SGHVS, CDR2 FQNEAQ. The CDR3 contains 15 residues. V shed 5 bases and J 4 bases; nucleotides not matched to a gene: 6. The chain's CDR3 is CASSRAGGRYNEQFF. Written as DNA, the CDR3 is TGTGCCAGCAGCCGGGCGGGAGGGAGGTACAATGAGCAGTTCTTC. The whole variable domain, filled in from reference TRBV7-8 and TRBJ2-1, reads GAGVSQSPRYKVAKRGQDVALRCDPISGHVSLFWYQQALGQGPEFLTYFQNEAQLDKSGLPSDRFFAERPEGSVSTLKIQRTQQEDSAVYLCASSRAGGRYNEQFFGPGTRLTVL.

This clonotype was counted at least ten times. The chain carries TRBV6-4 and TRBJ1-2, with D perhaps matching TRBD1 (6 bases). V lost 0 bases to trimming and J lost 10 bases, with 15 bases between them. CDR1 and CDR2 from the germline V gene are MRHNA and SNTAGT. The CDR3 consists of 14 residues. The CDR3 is CASSDSGDTPHYTF. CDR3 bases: TGTGCCAGCAGTGACTCGGGGGACACACCCCACTACACCTTC.

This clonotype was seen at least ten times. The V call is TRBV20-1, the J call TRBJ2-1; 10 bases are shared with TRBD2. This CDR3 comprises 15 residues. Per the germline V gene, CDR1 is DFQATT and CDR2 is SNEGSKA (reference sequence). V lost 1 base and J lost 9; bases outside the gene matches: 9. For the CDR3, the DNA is TGCAGTGCTAGAGGTTGGAGCGGGAGGGAAGGTGAGCAGTTCTTC. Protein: CSARGWSGREGEQFF.

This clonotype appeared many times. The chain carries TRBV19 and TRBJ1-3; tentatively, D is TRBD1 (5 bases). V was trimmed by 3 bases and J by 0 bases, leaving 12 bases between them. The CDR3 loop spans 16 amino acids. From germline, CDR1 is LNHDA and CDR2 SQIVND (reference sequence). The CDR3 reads CASSINGGFSGNTIYF. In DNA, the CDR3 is TGTGCCAGTAGTATTAACGGGGGATTCTCTGGAAACACCATATATTTT.

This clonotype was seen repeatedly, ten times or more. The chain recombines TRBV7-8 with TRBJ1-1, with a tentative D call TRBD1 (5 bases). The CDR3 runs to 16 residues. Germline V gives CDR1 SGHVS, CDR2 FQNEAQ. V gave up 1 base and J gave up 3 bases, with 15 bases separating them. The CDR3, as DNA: TGTGCCAGCAGCTTAGGGTCCCGGGGCCGGGACACTGAAGCTTTCTTT. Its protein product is CASSLGSRGRDTEAFF. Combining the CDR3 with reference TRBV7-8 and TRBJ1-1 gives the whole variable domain GAGVSQSPRYKVAKRGQDVALRCDPISGHVSLFWYQQALGQGPEFLTYFQNEAQLDKSGLPSDRFFAERPEGSVSTLKIQRTQQEDSAVYLCASSLGSRGRDTEAFFGQGTRLTVV.

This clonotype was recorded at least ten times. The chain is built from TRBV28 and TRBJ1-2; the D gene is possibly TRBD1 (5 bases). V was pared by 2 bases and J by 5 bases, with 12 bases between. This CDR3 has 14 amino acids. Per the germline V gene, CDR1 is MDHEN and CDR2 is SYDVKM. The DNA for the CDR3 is TGTGCCAGCAGTTTAACCCGGGACGGATATGGCTACACCTTC. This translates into CASSLTRDGYGYTF.

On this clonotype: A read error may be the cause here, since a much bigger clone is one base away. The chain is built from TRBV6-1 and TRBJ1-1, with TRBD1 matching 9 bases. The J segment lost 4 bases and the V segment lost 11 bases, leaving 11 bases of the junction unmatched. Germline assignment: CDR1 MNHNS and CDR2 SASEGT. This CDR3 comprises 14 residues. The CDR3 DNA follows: TGTGCCGACGAGGACAGGGGAGGGACCACTGAAGCTTTCTTT. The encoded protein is CADEDRGGTTEAFF.

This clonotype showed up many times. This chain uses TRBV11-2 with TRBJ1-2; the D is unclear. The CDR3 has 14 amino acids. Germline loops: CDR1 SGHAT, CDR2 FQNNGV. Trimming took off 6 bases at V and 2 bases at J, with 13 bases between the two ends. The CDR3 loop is CASRLDRLNYGYTF. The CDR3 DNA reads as TGTGCCAGCAGACTGGACCGATTAAACTATGGCTACACCTTC. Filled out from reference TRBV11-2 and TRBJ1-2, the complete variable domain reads EAGVAQSPRYKIIEKRQSVAFWCNPISGHATLYWYQQILGQGPKLLIQFQNNGVVDDSQLPKDRFSAERLKGVDSTLKIQPAKLEDSAVYLCASRLDRLNYGYTFGSGTRLTVV.

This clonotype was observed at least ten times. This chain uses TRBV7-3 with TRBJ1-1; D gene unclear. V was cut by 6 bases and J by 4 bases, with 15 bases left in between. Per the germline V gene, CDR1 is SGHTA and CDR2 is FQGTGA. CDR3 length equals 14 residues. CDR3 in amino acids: CASSQTPGRTEAFF. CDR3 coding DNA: TGTGCCAGCAGTCAAACCCCAGGTCGCACTGAAGCTTTCTTT.

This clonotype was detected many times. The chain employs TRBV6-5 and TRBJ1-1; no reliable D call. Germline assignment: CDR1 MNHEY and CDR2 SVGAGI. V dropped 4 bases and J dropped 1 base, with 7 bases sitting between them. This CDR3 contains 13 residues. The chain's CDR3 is CASSWTPNTEAFF. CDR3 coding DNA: TGTGCCAGCAGTTGGACGCCGAACACTGAAGCTTTCTTT.

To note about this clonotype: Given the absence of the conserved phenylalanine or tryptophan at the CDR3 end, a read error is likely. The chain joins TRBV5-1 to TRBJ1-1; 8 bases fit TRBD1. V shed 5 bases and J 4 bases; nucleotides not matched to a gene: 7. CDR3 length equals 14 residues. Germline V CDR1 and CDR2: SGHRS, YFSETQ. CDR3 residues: CASSEQGGGTEAFS. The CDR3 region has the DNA TGCGCCAGCAGTGAACAGGGGGGAGGCACTGAAGCTTTCTCT.

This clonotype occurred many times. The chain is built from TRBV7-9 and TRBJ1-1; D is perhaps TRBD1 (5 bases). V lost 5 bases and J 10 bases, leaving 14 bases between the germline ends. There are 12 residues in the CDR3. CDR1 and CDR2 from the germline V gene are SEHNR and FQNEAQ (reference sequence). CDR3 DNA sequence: TGTGCCAGCAGCCCCCGGGGCCCCTCAGCTTTCTTT. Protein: CASSPRGPSAFF.